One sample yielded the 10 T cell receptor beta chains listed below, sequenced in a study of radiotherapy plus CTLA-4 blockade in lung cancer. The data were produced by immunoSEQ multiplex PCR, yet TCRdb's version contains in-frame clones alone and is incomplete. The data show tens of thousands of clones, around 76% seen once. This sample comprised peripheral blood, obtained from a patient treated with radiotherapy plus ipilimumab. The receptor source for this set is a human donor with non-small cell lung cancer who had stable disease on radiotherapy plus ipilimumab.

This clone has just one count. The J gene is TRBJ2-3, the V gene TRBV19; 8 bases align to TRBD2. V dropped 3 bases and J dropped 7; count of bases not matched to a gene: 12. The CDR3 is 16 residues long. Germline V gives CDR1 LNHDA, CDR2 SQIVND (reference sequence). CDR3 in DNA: TGTGCCAGTAGTATGAGGGTTGCGGGGGGTAGACATACGCAGTATTTT. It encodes CASSMRVAGGRHTQYF.

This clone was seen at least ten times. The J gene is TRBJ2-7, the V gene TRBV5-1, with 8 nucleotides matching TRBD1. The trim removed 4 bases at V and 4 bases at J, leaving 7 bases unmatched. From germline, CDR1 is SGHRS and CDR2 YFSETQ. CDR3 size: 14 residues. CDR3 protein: CASSPLTGDYEQYV. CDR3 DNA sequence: TGCGCCAGCAGCCCCCTGACAGGGGATTACGAGCAGTACGTC.

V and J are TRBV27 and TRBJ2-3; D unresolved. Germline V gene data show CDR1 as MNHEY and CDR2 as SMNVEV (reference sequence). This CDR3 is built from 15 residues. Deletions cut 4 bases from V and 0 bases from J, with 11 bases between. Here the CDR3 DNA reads TGTGCCAGCAGTTCTCCCACGGGTAGCACAGATACGCAGTATTTT. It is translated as CASSSPTGSTDTQYF.

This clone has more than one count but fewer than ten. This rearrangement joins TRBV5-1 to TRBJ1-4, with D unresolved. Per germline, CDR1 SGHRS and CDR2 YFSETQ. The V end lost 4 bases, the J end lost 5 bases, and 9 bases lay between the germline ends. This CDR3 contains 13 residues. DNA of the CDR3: TGCGCCAGCAGCCCCCAGAAGAATGAAAAACTGTTTTTT. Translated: CASSPQKNEKLFF.

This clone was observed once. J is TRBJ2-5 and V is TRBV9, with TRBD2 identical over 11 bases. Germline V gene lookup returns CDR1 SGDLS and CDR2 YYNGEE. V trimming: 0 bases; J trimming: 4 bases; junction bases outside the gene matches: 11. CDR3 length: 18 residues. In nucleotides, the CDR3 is TGTGCCAGCAGCGTAGCCCTAGCGGGGGGTGCCTCCATAGAGACCCAGTACTTC. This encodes CASSVALAGGASIETQYF.

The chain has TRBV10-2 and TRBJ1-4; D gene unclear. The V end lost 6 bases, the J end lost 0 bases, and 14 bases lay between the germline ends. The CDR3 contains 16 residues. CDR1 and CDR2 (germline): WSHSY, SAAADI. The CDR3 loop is CASSPTNSATNEKLFF. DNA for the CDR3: TGCGCCAGCAGCCCGACCAATTCCGCAACTAATGAAAAACTGTTTTTT.

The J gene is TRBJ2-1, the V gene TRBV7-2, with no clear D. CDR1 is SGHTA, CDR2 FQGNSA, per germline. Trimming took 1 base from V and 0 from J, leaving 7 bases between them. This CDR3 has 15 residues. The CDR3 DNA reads TGTGCCAGCAGCTTAGAACGAAGCTCCTACAATGAGCAGTTCTTC. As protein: CASSLERSSYNEQFF.

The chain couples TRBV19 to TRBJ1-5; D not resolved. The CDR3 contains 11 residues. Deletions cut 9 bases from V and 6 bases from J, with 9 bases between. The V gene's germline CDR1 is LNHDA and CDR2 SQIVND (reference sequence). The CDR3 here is CASGSLQPQHF. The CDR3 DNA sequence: TGTGCCAGCGGGTCTCTTCAGCCCCAGCATTTT.

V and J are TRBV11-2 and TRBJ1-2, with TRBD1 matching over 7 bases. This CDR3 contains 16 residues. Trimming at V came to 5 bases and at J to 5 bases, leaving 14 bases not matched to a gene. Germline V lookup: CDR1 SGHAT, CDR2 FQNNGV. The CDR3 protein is CASSPREGRGGYGYTF. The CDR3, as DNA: TGTGCCAGCAGCCCCCGAGAAGGCAGGGGGGGATATGGCTACACCTTC.

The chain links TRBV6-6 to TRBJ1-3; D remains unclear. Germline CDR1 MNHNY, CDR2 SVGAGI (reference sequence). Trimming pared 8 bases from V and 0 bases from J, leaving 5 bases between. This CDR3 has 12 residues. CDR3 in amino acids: CASATSGNTIYF. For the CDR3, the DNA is TGTGCCAGCGCTACCTCTGGAAACACCATATATTTT.